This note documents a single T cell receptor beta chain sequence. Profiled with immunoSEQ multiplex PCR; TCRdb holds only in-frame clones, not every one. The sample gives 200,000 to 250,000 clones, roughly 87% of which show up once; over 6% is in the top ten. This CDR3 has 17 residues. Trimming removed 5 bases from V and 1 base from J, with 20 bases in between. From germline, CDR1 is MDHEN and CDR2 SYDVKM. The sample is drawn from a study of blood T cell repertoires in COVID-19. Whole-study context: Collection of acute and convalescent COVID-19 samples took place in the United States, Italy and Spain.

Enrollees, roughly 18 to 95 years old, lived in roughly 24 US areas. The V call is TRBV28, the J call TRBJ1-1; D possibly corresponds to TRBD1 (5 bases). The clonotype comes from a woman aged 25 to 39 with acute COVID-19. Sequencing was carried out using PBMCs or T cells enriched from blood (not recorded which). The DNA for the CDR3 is TGTGCCAGCAGTAGCCCCGGGACTAAGAAACAGAACACTGAAGCTTTCTTT. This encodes CASSSPGTKKQNTEAFF. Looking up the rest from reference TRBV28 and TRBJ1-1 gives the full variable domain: DVKVTQSSRYLVKRTGEKVFLECVQDMDHENMFWYRQDPGLGLRLIYFSYDVKMKEKGDIPEGYSVSREKKERFSLILESASTNQTSMYLCASSSPGTKKQNTEAFFGQGTRLTVV.